This T cell receptor (beta chain) derives from a study of blood T cell repertoires in COVID-19. Per the authors' pipeline: Using reference gene primer amplification, nucleated cell counts were estimated. Only in-frame clones appear in the TCRdb table, and some are missing; sequencing was by immunoSEQ multiplex PCR. The DNA gave D and trimming, while V, J and clone size come from that table. The repertoire holds about 490,000 clones, with approximately 83% as singletons. The CDR3 spans 12 residues. Germline CDR1 is SQVTM and CDR2 is ANQGSEA. The V end was cut by 5 bases, the J end by 6 bases, with 13 bases between.

This TCR was recovered from a human donor in a cohort sampled during active COVID-19. The V call is TRBV29-1, the J call TRBJ1-1; TRBD1 might be the D (5 bases). The sequenced sample consisted of peripheral blood. CDR3 DNA sequence: TGCAGCGTTCAGGGCGGCGTTTCTGAAGCTTTCTTT. It encodes CSVQGGVSEAFF.